The 10 T cell receptor beta chains below come from one sample, sequenced in a study of high-grade serous ovarian cancer treatment subgroups. The table came from immunoSEQ multiplex PCR; TCRdb's copy has only in-frame clones and leaves some out. The repertoire has approximately 2,700 clones, 72% of them found once; the top ten carry 10% to 15%. Tumor samples were obtained before definitive surgery or chemotherapy. Sequencing used tumor tissue. All receptors come from a human donor with high-grade serous ovarian cancer.

The V and J genes are TRBV7-2 and TRBJ2-3, with D possibly TRBD2 on 7 matching bases. Germline values: CDR1 SGHTA, CDR2 FQGNSA. V was clipped by 5 bases and J by 1 base, with 10 bases between them. CDR3 length: 14 residues. For the CDR3, the DNA is TGTGCCAGCAGCCCCGGGGGGCGCACAGATACGCAGTATTTT. Encoded protein: CASSPGGRTDTQYF.

This clone appeared a few times. J is TRBJ2-3 and V is TRBV5-1, with 7 bases matching TRBD1. The ends lost 0 bases at V and 3 bases at J; junction bases unmatched: 4. The CDR3 has 15 amino acids. Per germline, CDR1 SGHRS and CDR2 YFSETQ. The CDR3 protein is CASSLEQGNTDTQYF. The CDR3 DNA is TGCGCCAGCAGCTTGGAACAGGGGAATACAGATACGCAGTATTTT.

DNA for the CDR3: TGCGCCAGCAGCTTGGGGGGGGGCGGGAACACTGAAGCTTTCTTT. Its protein is CASSLGGGGNTEAFF. This rearrangement joins TRBV5-1 to TRBJ1-1; a possible D gene is TRBD1 (6 bases). V was cut by 0 bases and J by 1 base, with 10 bases left in between. The length of the CDR3 is 15 residues. Germline CDR1 is SGHRS and CDR2 is YFSETQ.

The chain couples TRBV11-2 to TRBJ2-7; 8 bases align to TRBD1. This CDR3 has 15 residues. Germline V gene lookup returns CDR1 SGHAT and CDR2 FQNNGV. V gave up 6 bases and J gave up 2 bases; unmatched junction bases: 9. In DNA form, the CDR3 reads TGTGCCAGCAGTACTACCGGGACAGGAGCCTACGAGCAGTACTTC. Encoded protein: CASSTTGTGAYEQYF. The variable domain in full, with the rest retrieved from reference TRBV11-2 and TRBJ2-7, is EAGVAQSPRYKIIEKRQSVAFWCNPISGHATLYWYQQILGQGPKLLIQFQNNGVVDDSQLPKDRFSAERLKGVDSTLKIQPAKLEDSAVYLCASSTTGTGAYEQYFGPGTRLTVT.

The rearrangement links TRBV7-3 to TRBJ2-2; a weak D match, TRBD2 (6 bases). V shed 6 bases and J shed 2 bases, with 7 bases lying between them. The length of the CDR3 is 13 residues. Germline V CDR1 and CDR2: SGHTA, FQGTGA. For the CDR3, the DNA is TGTGCCAGCAGGGGACTTAACACCGGGGAGCTGTTTTTT. Encoded protein: CASRGLNTGELFF.

J is TRBJ1-1 and V is TRBV7-9; D unclear. Trimming stripped 1 base from V and 4 bases from J, with 13 bases between. This CDR3 spans 15 amino acids. The germline CDR1 and CDR2 sequences are SEHNR and FQNEAQ (reference sequence). The DNA for the CDR3 is TGTGCCAGCAGCTTAGGAGGAGGTAGACCCACTGAAGCTTTCTTT. This sequence encodes CASSLGGGRPTEAFF.

This clone was seen a handful of times. This sequence joins TRBV19 and TRBJ1-5; no definite D call. The CDR3 sequence is 13 residues long. V lost 1 base and J 12 bases, leaving 13 bases between the germline ends. Germline loops: CDR1 LNHDA, CDR2 SQIVND (reference sequence). CDR3: CASSIGSALDQHF. CDR3 bases: TGTGCCAGTAGTATAGGTTCGGCCCTGGACCAGCATTTT.

Only a few counts were recorded for this clone. CDR3 amino acids: CSVGDRVQAFF. The CDR3 DNA reads TGCAGCGTGGGCGACAGGGTGCAAGCTTTCTTT. This rearrangement joins TRBV29-1 to TRBJ1-1, with TRBD1 identical over 7 bases. Germline V gene sequence: CDR1 SQVTM, CDR2 ANQGSEA. With 6 bases clipped from V and 9 bases from J, the junction kept 7 bases outside the gene matches. The CDR3 spans 11 residues.

This chain uses TRBV9 with TRBJ2-1; 11 bases align to TRBD2. CDR3 size: 16 residues. V shed 4 bases and J 9 bases; nucleotides not matched to a gene: 12. Looked up from germline, CDR1 is SGDLS and CDR2 is YYNGEE. The chain's CDR3 is CASSPRNSGGAGEQFF. The CDR3 bases are TGTGCCAGCAGCCCCCGGAATAGCGGGGGGGCCGGTGAGCAGTTCTTC.

Concerning this clone itself: Here the CDR3 omits its conserved ending phenylalanine or tryptophan, so a read error is the likely source. The chain has TRBV7-9 and TRBJ1-1; D remains ambiguous. The CDR3 covers 13 residues. Germline V gene sequence: CDR1 SEHNR, CDR2 FQNEAQ (reference sequence). Trimming left V 5 bases short and J 8 bases short, with 15 bases between. CDR3 in amino acids: CASSTPAGLEAFL. Written as DNA, the CDR3 is TGTGCCAGCAGCACCCCAGCGGGTCTCGAAGCTTTCCTT.